These 20 T cell receptor beta chains were sequenced from one sample in a study of T cells in Graves' hyperthyroidism and ophthalmopathy. TCR beta CDR3 sequences were amplified from RNA transcripts. With the HTBI primer set, the TCR CDR3 went through a first round of RT-PCR. A single record per CDR3 protein comes from TCRdb applying MiXCR to the multiplex PCR reads. The sample has around 100,000 distinct CDR3 sequences; about half are singletons. The sequenced material came from blood. Receptors originate from a man aged 40-55 years with Graves' hyperthyroidism.

This clonotype was recorded many times. The chain uses TRBV20-1 and TRBJ2-5; 8 nucleotides match TRBD1. In germline, CDR1 is DFQATT, CDR2 SNEGSKA (reference sequence). This CDR3 region has 16 residues. Trimming at V came to 5 bases and at J to 1 base, leaving 12 bases not matched to a gene. The CDR3 sequence: CSARRIGQGAQETQYF. CDR3 DNA: TGCAGTGCTCGAAGGATAGGACAGGGCGCCCAAGAGACCCAGTACTTC.

Ten or more counts support this clonotype. This chain joins TRBV7-6 and TRBJ2-2; 10 nucleotides line up with TRBD2. The CDR3 contains 15 residues. J gave up 2 bases and V 8 bases, and 5 bases lay outside the gene matches. Germline assignment: CDR1 SGHVS and CDR2 FNYEAQ. In DNA, the CDR3 is TGTGCCAGCGCTAGCGGGGGCCTTAACACCGGGGAGCTGTTTTTT. Translation gives CASASGGLNTGELFF.

The table lists this clonotype with many counts. J is TRBJ2-1 and V is TRBV7-8; D is unclear. Per the germline V gene, CDR1 is SGHVS and CDR2 is FQNEAQ. There are 16 residues in the CDR3. V was shortened by 3 bases and J by 0 bases, with 12 bases between the two germline ends. CDR3 nucleotide sequence: TGTGCCAGCAGCTTTTCTACCGCCTACTCCTACAATGAGCAGTTCTTC. Its translation: CASSFSTAYSYNEQFF.

A remark on this clonotype: This could be a read error, since a much larger clone is one nucleotide away. This chain joins TRBV6-5 and TRBJ1-1; the D gene is possibly TRBD1 (5 bases). This CDR3 has 15 amino acids. The V and J ends lost 0 bases and 5 bases respectively, with 13 bases between them. The germline gives CDR1 MNHEY, CDR2 SVGAGI. CDR3 sequence (DNA): TGTGCCAGCAGTTACTCTTCGTACGGGGGGACTGAAGCTTTCTTT. Its translation: CASSYSSYGGTEAFF.

V gene TRBV4-1 combines with J gene TRBJ1-4; D gene uncertain. The germline V and J ends were trimmed by 1 base and 8 bases, with 11 bases remaining between them. The CDR3 totals 14 residues. Germline V gene sequence: CDR1 MGHRA, CDR2 YSYEKL. This CDR3 is CASSQGPTREKLFF. In DNA form, the CDR3 reads TGCGCCAGCAGCCAAGGTCCCACGAGGGAAAAACTGTTTTTT.

The CDR3 region has the DNA TGTGCCACCAGCAGAGATTCCGGGGAGAATTCACCCCTCCACTTT. Amino acid sequence: CATSRDSGENSPLHF. The genes are TRBV15 and TRBJ1-6; D uncertain. V was pared by 0 bases and J by 7 bases, with 10 bases between. There are 15 residues in the CDR3. Looked up from germline, CDR1 is LNHNV and CDR2 is YYDKDF (reference sequence).

The chain recombines TRBV28 with TRBJ2-2; no firm D call. Deletions cut 6 bases from V and 5 bases from J, with 13 bases between. CDR1 and CDR2 from the germline V gene are MDHEN and SYDVKM. The length of the CDR3 is 14 residues. DNA for the CDR3: TGTGCCAGCAGACCTTCTAGTTGGACCGGGGAGCTGTTTTTT. Translation: CASRPSSWTGELFF.

V is TRBV19 and J is TRBJ1-2; no clear D. The CDR3 is made up of 13 amino acids. Per germline, CDR1 LNHDA and CDR2 SQIVND (reference sequence). The germline V and J ends were trimmed by 3 bases and 4 bases, with 9 bases remaining between them. CDR3 nucleotide sequence: TGTGCCAGTAGTATCCCAGGTTTCTATGGCTACACCTTC. Residues: CASSIPGFYGYTF.

The chain recombines TRBV3-1 with TRBJ1-1; tentatively, D is TRBD1 (5 bases). The V and J ends lost 6 bases and 5 bases respectively, with 16 bases between them. The germline gives CDR1 LGHDT, CDR2 YNNKEL (reference sequence). This CDR3 contains 14 residues. The CDR3 protein is CASRLTDSRTEAFF. The CDR3 DNA reads as TGTGCCAGCAGACTAACCGACAGTCGGACTGAAGCTTTCTTT.

This clonotype was found once. This clone may be a read error of a much larger clone one base away. The gene calls are TRBV5-1 and TRBJ1-1; 9 bases fit TRBD1. In germline, CDR1 is SGHRS, CDR2 YFSETQ. The CDR3 consists of 17 residues. DNA of the CDR3: TGCGCCAGCAGCCCTGGACAGGGGTCCGGTAGGAACACTGAAGCTGTCTTT. It codes for CASSPGQGSGRNTEAVF. Together with reference TRBV5-1 and TRBJ1-1, the CDR3 gives the full variable domain: KAGVTQTPRYLIKTRGQQVTLSCSPISGHRSVSWYQQTPGQGLQFLFEYFSETQRNKGNFPGRFSGRQFSNSRSEMNVSTLELGDSALYLCASSPGQGSGRNTEAVFGQGTRLTVV.

This clonotype was observed many times. This chain uses TRBV7-2 with TRBJ2-2; the D is unclear. Germline CDR1 is SGHTA and CDR2 is FQGNSA. The CDR3 extends over 13 amino acids. The V end lost 2 bases, the J end lost 1 base, and 2 bases lay between the germline ends. CDR3 loop: CASSLLNTGELFF. CDR3 sequence (DNA): TGTGCCAGCAGCTTACTGAACACCGGGGAGCTGTTTTTT. The complete variable domain, with remaining parts taken from reference TRBV7-2 and TRBJ2-2, reads GAGVSQSPSNKVTEKGKDVELRCDPISGHTALYWYRQSLGQGLEFLIYFQGNSAPDKSGLPSDRFSAERTGGSVSTLTIQRTQQEDSAVYLCASSLLNTGELFFGEGSRLTVL.

V gene TRBV5-4 combines with J gene TRBJ2-3; possibly TRBD2 for D (6 bases). V dropped 0 bases and J dropped 5 bases, with 25 bases sitting between them. The CDR3 covers 19 residues. CDR1 and CDR2 (germline): SGHNT, YYREEE (reference sequence). The CDR3 loop reads CASSLGWGENSLSQDTQYF. CDR3 nucleotide sequence: TGTGCCAGCAGCTTGGGGTGGGGGGAAAACAGTTTATCGCAAGATACGCAGTATTTT.

This chain joins TRBV7-3 and TRBJ1-6; D is undetermined. CDR3 length: 13 amino acids. V was pared by 5 bases and J by 8 bases, with 10 bases between. CDR1 SGHTA and CDR2 FQGTGA come from the germline V gene. CDR3 residues: CASSPAEDSPLHF. As DNA, the CDR3 is TGTGCCAGCAGCCCGGCGGAGGATTCACCCCTCCACTTT.

The V and J genes are TRBV19 and TRBJ2-1; 8 bases line up with TRBD2. Germline loops: CDR1 LNHDA, CDR2 SQIVND (reference sequence). The CDR3 sequence is 15 residues long. V gave up 5 bases and J gave up 5 bases; unmatched junction bases: 8. The CDR3 reads CASSHTSGGDNEQFF. CDR3 sequence (DNA): TGTGCCAGTAGTCACACTAGCGGTGGAGACAATGAGCAGTTCTTC.

This clonotype was seen repeatedly, ten times or more. The chain carries TRBV7-8 and TRBJ1-5; D is unclear. The CDR3 contains 15 residues. V was pared by 5 bases and J by 2 bases, with 13 bases between. The germline V gene encodes CDR1 SGHVS and CDR2 FQNEAQ. The CDR3 is CASSLRTFGNQPQHF. The CDR3 nucleotides are TGTGCCAGCAGCCTCCGGACCTTCGGCAATCAGCCCCAGCATTTT.

This clonotype has more than one count but fewer than ten. The rearrangement uses TRBV6-5 and TRBJ2-7; 12 nucleotides agree with TRBD2. With 7 bases clipped from V and 7 bases from J, the junction kept 8 bases outside the gene matches. Germline V gene data show CDR1 as MNHEY and CDR2 as SVGAGI. CDR3 length: 14 amino acids. This CDR3 reads CASKRTSGTREQYF. In DNA form, the CDR3 reads TGTGCCAGCAAAAGGACTAGCGGGACAAGGGAGCAGTACTTC.

The CDR3 DNA sequence: TGTGCCAGCACTCCCGATGGAGGGGCCGAAGCTTTCTTT. This translates into CASTPDGGAEAFF. J is TRBJ1-1 and V is TRBV2; D possibly corresponds to TRBD1 (5 bases). Trimming removed 7 bases from V and 8 bases from J, with 17 bases in between. The CDR3 is 13 residues long. Germline-derived CDR1 and CDR2 are SNHLY and FYNNEI.

Ten or more counts support this clonotype. The CDR3 DNA reads as TGTGCCTGGAGTGGTCGGACAGGGGTCGGATCACCCCTCCACTTT. Translation: CAWSGRTGVGSPLHF. This chain uses TRBV30 with TRBJ1-6; 9 bases align to TRBD1. Germline values: CDR1 GTSNPN, CDR2 SVGIG (reference sequence). The CDR3 is 15 residues long. The V and J ends lost 1 base and 10 bases, in that order; junction bases with no gene match: 8.

The chain has TRBV7-8 and TRBJ2-7, with D possibly TRBD1 on 5 matching bases. The germline V and J ends were trimmed by 8 bases and 1 base, with 15 bases remaining between them. CDR3 length: 14 residues. Looked up from germline, CDR1 is SGHVS and CDR2 is FQNEAQ. CDR3 DNA sequence: TGTGCCAGCTCACCACCGGCAGGGTCCTACGAGCAGTACTTC. Protein sequence: CASSPPAGSYEQYF.

In its sample, this clonotype was seen many times. The chain couples TRBV7-2 to TRBJ2-2; the D gene is possibly TRBD1 (6 bases). The CDR3 is made up of 14 amino acids. Trimming removed 5 bases from V and 10 bases from J, with 17 bases in between. Germline V CDR1 and CDR2: SGHTA, FQGNSA. CDR3 bases: TGTGCCAGCAGCCATACAGGGTCCTTCTTGGAGCTGTTTTTT. The encoded protein is CASSHTGSFLELFF.